This is a list of T cell receptor beta chains from one sample in a study of Ad26.COV2.S vaccination and SARS-CoV-2 variants. Measured with immunoSEQ multiplex PCR; TCRdb has only the in-frame clones, and not every one. The sample carries 46,000 or so clones, 83% recorded once. This sample comprised peripheral blood, obtained after recovery from COVID-19. Source of these receptors: a human donor who had recovered from COVID-19. The CDR3 runs from the conserved cysteine through the conserved F or W. The order of the fields is D gene, clone size, J gene, V gene, CDR3 protein, CDR3 DNA. The D gene is left open where the match is weak. Clone sizes are given selectively: once, few, many, or a class where the clone is expanded.

>.|.|TRBJ2-1|TRBV30
CAWTWRDEQFF
TGTGCCTGGACTTGGCGGGATGAGCAGTTCTTC
>.|.|TRBJ1-2|TRBV7-2
CASSTRQNAYGYTF
TGTGCCAGCAGCACCAGACAGAATGCCTATGGCTACACCTTC
>.|.|TRBJ1-4|TRBV7-2
CASSLKLGKLFF
TGTGCCAGCAGCTTAAAGCTTGGAAAACTGTTTTTT
>TRBD2|.|TRBJ2-5|TRBV5-1
CASSLFWREGGETQYF
TGCGCCAGCAGCTTGTTTTGGCGGGAGGGTGGAGAGACCCAGTACTTC
>.|.|TRBJ1-6|TRBV14
CASSQAAEDSRSPLHF
TGTGCCAGCAGCCAAGCTGCCGAAGACAGCCGATCACCCCTCCACTTT
>TRBD1|few|TRBJ1-1|TRBV5-1
CASSLTGGAGTEAFF
TGCGCCAGCAGCCTAACAGGGGGCGCGGGCACTGAAGCTTTCTTT
>.|.|TRBJ2-6|TRBV3-1/TRBV3-2
CASSPPLFLSGANVLTF
TGTGCCAGCAGCCCTCCATTGTTTCTCTCTGGGGCCAACGTCCTGACTTTC
>TRBD1|once|TRBJ1-2|TRBV7-9
CASTYIQGNYGYTF
TGTGCCAGCACCTATATACAGGGGAACTATGGCTACACCTTC
>.|.|TRBJ2-3|TRBV24-1
CATSDQTPGDTQYF
TGTGCCACCAGTGACCAAACCCCGGGAGATACGCAGTATTTT
>.|.|TRBJ2-3|TRBV24-1
CATSDLRGDTQYF
TGTGCCACCAGTGATTTGAGGGGAGATACGCAGTATTTT
>TRBD1|once|TRBJ1-3|TRBV3-1/TRBV3-2
CASSHSFRTGLAGNTIYF
TGTGCCAGCAGCCACTCCTTCCGGACAGGTCTGGCTGGAAACACCATATATTTT
>TRBD1|.|TRBJ1-2|TRBV6-6
CASRQGGLGYTF
TGTGCCAGCAGACAGGGGGGTCTTGGCTACACCTTC
>TRBD1|.|TRBJ2-1|TRBV5-1
CASSLVRTGGNEQFF
TGCGCCAGCAGCTTGGTAAGGACAGGGGGCAATGAGCAGTTCTTC
>.|.|TRBJ2-3|TRBV5-5
CASSLGVSRTDTQYF
TGTGCCAGCAGCTTGGGGGTAAGCCGCACAGATACGCAGTATTTT
>.|.|TRBJ2-2|TRBV12-3/TRBV12-4
CANGGPNTGELFF
TGTGCCAACGGGGGACCGAACACCGGGGAGCTGTTTTTT
>.|.|TRBJ2-1|TRBV9
CASSAPGTAMREQFF
TGTGCCAGCAGCGCCCCCGGGACTGCTATGCGAGAGCAGTTCTTC